Presented here are 24 T cell receptor beta chains from one specimen sequenced in a study of OX40 agonist ivuxolimab in advanced cancers. The repertoire was sequenced with immunoSEQ multiplex PCR; TCRdb's copy has only in-frame clones and lacks some. The sample has 26,000 or so clones; roughly 90% are singletons. The sample was CD4+ or CD8+ T cells sorted from blood, taken in a trial of the OX40 agonist ivuxolimab. All receptors come from an adult with an advanced solid tumor such as melanoma, head and neck, liver or kidney cancer.

The chain recombines TRBV2 with TRBJ2-7, with TRBD1 identical over 7 bases. Trimming at V came to 7 bases and at J to 3 bases, leaving 6 bases not matched to a gene. Germline CDR1 is SNHLY and CDR2 is FYNNEI. This CDR3 is 13 amino acids long. CDR3 sequence (DNA): TGTGCCAGCAAGGGGACAGACGGCTACGAGCAGTACTTC. Translation gives CASKGTDGYEQYF.

This clone was detected a few times. This sequence joins TRBV6-6 and TRBJ1-1, with D possibly TRBD1 on 5 matching bases. CDR3 length: 14 residues. V dropped 0 bases and J dropped 4 bases, with 9 bases sitting between them. Germline-derived CDR1 and CDR2 are MNHNY and SVGAGI (reference sequence). The CDR3 loop reads CASSYSSGPTEAFF. The CDR3 DNA reads as TGTGCCAGCAGTTACTCGTCGGGGCCCACTGAAGCTTTCTTT.

A word on this clone: A read error may account for a junction end that differs from germline. This specimen includes other DNA sequences encoding the same CDR3. The chain employs TRBV4-3 and TRBJ2-7, with TRBD1 identical over 8 bases. Germline CDR1 LGHNA, CDR2 YSLEER. This CDR3 has 14 residues. CDR3 sequence reads: CASSQDRGGYEQYF. DNA for the CDR3: TGCGCTAGCAGCCAAGACAGGGGCGGATACGAGCAGTACTTC.

This chain joins TRBV7-9 and TRBJ2-2, with D possibly TRBD2 on 5 matching bases. Germline V gene sequence: CDR1 SEHNR, CDR2 FQNEAQ (reference sequence). Trimming took 4 bases from V and 6 from J, leaving 6 bases between them. The CDR3 has 12 amino acids. The CDR3 nucleotides are TGTGCCAGCAGCTGGACTTCCGGGGAGCTGTTTTTT. Translation gives CASSWTSGELFF. The variable domain in full, with the rest retrieved from reference TRBV7-9 and TRBJ2-2, is DTGVSQNPRHKITKRGQNVTFRCDPISEHNRLYWYRQTLGQGPEFLTYFQNEAQLEKSRLLSDRFSAERPKGSFSTLEIQRTEQGDSAMYLCASSWTSGELFFGEGSRLTVL.

The chain uses TRBV29-1 and TRBJ2-5; D uncertain. The CDR3 has 15 residues. The germline gives CDR1 SQVTM, CDR2 ANQGSEA. V was pared by 0 bases and J by 0 bases, with 11 bases between. The CDR3 DNA sequence: TGCAGCGTTGAAGATACCCCCCGGTACCAAGAGACCCAGTACTTC. Translating it yields CSVEDTPRYQETQYF.

The rearrangement uses TRBV29-1 and TRBJ2-1, with D possibly matching TRBD2 (6 bases). Germline values: CDR1 SQVTM, CDR2 ANQGSEA. The CDR3 is 13 amino acids. V dropped 3 bases and J dropped 4 bases, with 10 bases sitting between them. CDR3 DNA: TGCAGCGTTGACTGGGAGGAATACAATGAGCAGTTCTTC. It translates to CSVDWEEYNEQFF.

The chain links TRBV11-2 to TRBJ2-5, with D perhaps being TRBD1 or TRBD2 (5 bases each). Germline V gives CDR1 SGHAT, CDR2 FQNNGV. Trimming removed 1 base from V and 1 base from J, with 19 bases in between. The length of the CDR3 is 18 residues. The CDR3 DNA follows: TGTGCCAGCAGCTTAGGGTGGGGGACCATATCGCTCCAAGAGACCCAGTACTTC. Protein sequence: CASSLGWGTISLQETQYF.

The rearrangement links TRBV7-2 to TRBJ2-7; no clear D. CDR1 is SGHTA, CDR2 FQGNSA, per germline. Trimming cost V 4 bases and J 0 bases, with 10 bases left between them. The CDR3 is 14 residues long. This CDR3 reads CASSSFGLSYEQYF. The CDR3 nucleotides read TGTGCCAGCAGCTCATTCGGCCTCTCCTACGAGCAGTACTTC.

The V and J genes are TRBV27 and TRBJ1-2, with unresolved D. The CDR3 is made up of 13 amino acids. Trimming took off 6 bases at V and 2 bases at J, with 10 bases between the two ends. CDR1 is MNHEY and CDR2 is SMNVEV in the germline V gene (reference sequence). CDR3 protein: CASSLSGNYGYTF. The CDR3 DNA is TGTGCCAGCAGCTTAAGTGGGAACTATGGCTACACCTTC.

The gene calls are TRBV5-8 and TRBJ1-2; 8 bases align to TRBD1. There are 13 residues in the CDR3. Unmatched junction bases numbered 1, after V lost 1 base and J lost 5 bases. Germline assignment: CDR1 SGHTS and CDR2 YDEGEE. Here the CDR3 DNA reads TGTGCCAGCAGCTTGAGGACAGGGTATGGCTACACCTTC. Translated: CASSLRTGYGYTF.

This clone was found a few times. This rearrangement joins TRBV6-5 to TRBJ2-1; 12 nucleotides match TRBD2. This CDR3 is built from 16 residues. J lost 4 bases, V lost 4 bases, and 5 bases had no gene match. CDR1 is MNHEY, CDR2 SVGAGI, per germline. The CDR3 nucleotides read TGTGCCAGCAGTTCCGGGACTAGCGGGTATTACAATGAGCAGTTCTTC. Its protein product is CASSSGTSGYYNEQFF.

This clone turned up a few times. The chain is built from TRBV6-6 and TRBJ1-5, with a tentative D call TRBD1 (6 bases). Trimming removed 5 bases at V and 3 bases at J, with 11 bases between. Germline V gene sequence: CDR1 MNHNY, CDR2 SVGAGI (reference sequence). This CDR3 is 14 amino acids long. This CDR3 reads CASSQGTNNQPQHF. For the CDR3, the DNA is TGTGCCAGCAGTCAGGGGACCAACAATCAGCCCCAGCATTTT.

The CDR3: CASGAQPDNEQFF. As DNA, the CDR3 is TGTGCCAGTGGGGCCCAACCGGACAATGAGCAGTTCTTC. V is TRBV19 and J is TRBJ2-1; weak D call: TRBD1 (5 bases). The CDR3 sequence is 13 residues long. Germline-derived CDR1 and CDR2 are LNHDA and SQIVND (reference sequence). Trimming cost V 8 bases and J 5 bases, with 13 bases left between them.

The chain links TRBV15 to TRBJ2-3, with 10 bases fitting TRBD1. CDR1 is LNHNV, CDR2 YYDKDF, per germline (reference sequence). The CDR3 spans 15 residues. J lost 5 bases, V lost 5 bases, and 7 bases had no gene match. The CDR3 DNA reads TGTGCCACCAGCCCGCAGGACAGGGGGAAAGATACGCAGTATTTT. It encodes CATSPQDRGKDTQYF.

A few counts support this clone. The chain is built from TRBV4-1 and TRBJ1-1, with D uncertain. The CDR3 consists of 13 residues. V lost 3 bases to trimming and J lost 1 base, with 6 bases between them. The germline CDR1 and CDR2 sequences are MGHRA and YSYEKL. CDR3 in DNA: TGCGCCAGCAGCCAGGGTTCGAACACTGAAGCTTTCTTT. It translates to CASSQGSNTEAFF.

The genes are TRBV6-5 and TRBJ2-2, with D unclear. The V end was cut by 0 bases, the J end by 7 bases, with 3 bases between. This CDR3 is 12 amino acids long. Germline CDR1 and CDR2: MNHEY and SVGAGI. The CDR3 DNA is TGTGCCAGCAGTTACTCGGGCGGGGAGCTGTTTTTT. As protein: CASSYSGGELFF.

The gene calls are TRBV2 and TRBJ2-1, with 7 bases aligning to TRBD2. Germline V gives CDR1 SNHLY, CDR2 FYNNEI. The trim removed 7 bases at V and 7 bases at J, leaving 10 bases unmatched. The CDR3 runs 14 residues. The CDR3 loop is CASIGDPGGNEQFF. The CDR3 nucleotides read TGTGCCAGCATCGGGGACCCCGGGGGGAATGAGCAGTTCTTC.

The chain is built from TRBV7-9 and TRBJ1-4; the match to TRBD1 covers 12 bases. V lost 1 base, J lost 10 bases, and 4 bases stayed unmatched. CDR3 length: 15 amino acids. Per the germline V gene, CDR1 is SEHNR and CDR2 is FQNEAQ (reference sequence). The CDR3 DNA sequence: TGTGCCAGCAGCTTAGGAGGGACAGGGGGCCGAAAACTGTTTTTT. This translates into CASSLGGTGGRKLFF.

The chain uses TRBV7-7 and TRBJ2-1; possible D gene TRBD2, 5 bases. V dropped 3 bases and J dropped 4 bases, with 7 bases sitting between them. Per germline, CDR1 SSHAT and CDR2 FNYEAQ (reference sequence). The CDR3 is 13 amino acids. CDR3 DNA sequence: TGTGCCAGCAGCTTGTCGGGATACAATGAGCAGTTCTTC. Protein product: CASSLSGYNEQFF.

Concerning this clone: This specimen includes other DNA sequences encoding the same CDR3. The rearrangement uses TRBV7-9 and TRBJ1-1, with D unresolved. The CDR3 length is 13 residues. V shed 0 bases and J shed 1 base, with 3 bases lying between them. Germline CDR1 is SEHNR and CDR2 is FQNEAQ (reference sequence). This CDR3 is CASSLAGNTEAFF. CDR3 bases: TGTGCCAGCAGCTTAGCAGGGAACACTGAAGCTTTCTTT.

By sample fraction, this clone is medium-sized. The chain is built from TRBV27 and TRBJ2-2; D assignment may be TRBD1 or TRBD2 (5 bases each). Deletions cut 0 bases from V and 2 bases from J, with 10 bases between. Looked up from germline, CDR1 is MNHEY and CDR2 is SMNVEV (reference sequence). This CDR3 has 16 residues. CDR3 bases: TGTGCCAGCAGTTTATCTGGGGGAGTTAACACCGGGGAGCTGTTTTTT. It specifies CASSLSGGVNTGELFF.

The rearrangement uses TRBV12-5 and TRBJ1-5, with 11 bases lining up with TRBD1. Germline values: CDR1 LGHNT, CDR2 FRNRAP. With V trimmed by 7 bases and J by 0 bases, 5 bases remained unmatched. This CDR3 contains 16 residues. The CDR3 loop reads CASANGTGGSNQPQHF. CDR3 in DNA: TGTGCTAGTGCTAACGGGACAGGGGGTAGCAATCAGCCCCAGCATTTT.

The V gene is TRBV14, the J gene TRBJ1-2; no definite D call. Between the trimmed V and J ends, which lost 0 bases and 4 bases, there was a span of 6 bases. Germline loops: CDR1 SGHDN, CDR2 FVKESK. This CDR3 comprises 13 residues. CDR3 residues: CASSQEGGYGYTF. The CDR3, as DNA: TGTGCCAGCAGCCAAGAGGGCGGCTATGGCTACACCTTC.

This chain connects TRBV11-2 to TRBJ2-1; D unclear. V shed 4 bases and J shed 0 bases, with 10 bases lying between them. Germline V CDR1 and CDR2: SGHAT, FQNNGV. The CDR3 runs to 15 residues. The CDR3 reads CASSSGPSSYNEQFF. The CDR3 region has the DNA TGTGCCAGCAGCTCAGGACCCAGCTCCTACAATGAGCAGTTCTTC.